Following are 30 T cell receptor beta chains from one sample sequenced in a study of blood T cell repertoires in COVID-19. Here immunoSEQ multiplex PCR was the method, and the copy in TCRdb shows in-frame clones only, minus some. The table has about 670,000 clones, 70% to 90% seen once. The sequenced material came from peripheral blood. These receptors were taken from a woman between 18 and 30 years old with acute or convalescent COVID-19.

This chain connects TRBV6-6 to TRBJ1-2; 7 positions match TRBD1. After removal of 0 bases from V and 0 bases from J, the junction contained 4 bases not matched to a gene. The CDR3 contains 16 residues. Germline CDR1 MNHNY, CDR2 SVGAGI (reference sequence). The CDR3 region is CASSYSGTDSNYGYTF. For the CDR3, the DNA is TGTGCCAGCAGTTACTCCGGGACAGACTCTAACTATGGCTACACCTTC.

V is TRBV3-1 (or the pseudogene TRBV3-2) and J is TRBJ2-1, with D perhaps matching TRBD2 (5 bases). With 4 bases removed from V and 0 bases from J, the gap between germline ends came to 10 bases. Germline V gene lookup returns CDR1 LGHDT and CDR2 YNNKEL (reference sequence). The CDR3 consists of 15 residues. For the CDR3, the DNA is TGTGCCAGCAGCCCCGGGGATAGCTCCTACAATGAGCAGTTCTTC. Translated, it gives CASSPGDSSYNEQFF.

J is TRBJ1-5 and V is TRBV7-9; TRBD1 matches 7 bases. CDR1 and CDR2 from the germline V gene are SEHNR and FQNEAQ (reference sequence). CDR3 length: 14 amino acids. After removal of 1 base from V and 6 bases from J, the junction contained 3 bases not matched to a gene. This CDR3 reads CASSLGQGVQPQHF. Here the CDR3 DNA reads TGTGCCAGCAGCTTAGGGCAGGGGGTTCAGCCCCAGCATTTT.

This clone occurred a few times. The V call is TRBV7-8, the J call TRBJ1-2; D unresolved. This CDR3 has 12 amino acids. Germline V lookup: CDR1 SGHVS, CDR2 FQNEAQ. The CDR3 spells CAVSGEDYGYTF. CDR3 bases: TGTGCTGTTAGCGGGGAGGACTATGGCTACACCTTC.

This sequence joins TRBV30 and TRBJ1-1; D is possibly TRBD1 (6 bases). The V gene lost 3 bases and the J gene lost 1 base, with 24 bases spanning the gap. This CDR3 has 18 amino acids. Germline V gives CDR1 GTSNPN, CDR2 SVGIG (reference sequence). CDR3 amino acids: CAWRGNTGFVFGNTEAFF. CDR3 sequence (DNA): TGTGCCTGGAGGGGCAACACAGGGTTTGTTTTTGGGAACACTGAAGCTTTCTTT.

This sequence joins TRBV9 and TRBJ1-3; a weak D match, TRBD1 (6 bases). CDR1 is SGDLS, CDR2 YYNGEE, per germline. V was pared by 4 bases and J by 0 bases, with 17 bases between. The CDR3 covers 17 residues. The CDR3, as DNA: TGTGCCAGCAGCCCATCCTTTCAGGGGAGCTCTGGAAACACCATATATTTT. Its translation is CASSPSFQGSSGNTIYF.

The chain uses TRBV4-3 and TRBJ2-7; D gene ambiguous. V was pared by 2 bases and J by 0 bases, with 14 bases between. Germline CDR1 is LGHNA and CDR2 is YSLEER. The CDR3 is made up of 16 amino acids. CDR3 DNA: TGCGCCAGCAGCCAAAATCGCAGGCCCCTCTCCTACGAGCAGTACTTC. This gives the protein CASSQNRRPLSYEQYF.

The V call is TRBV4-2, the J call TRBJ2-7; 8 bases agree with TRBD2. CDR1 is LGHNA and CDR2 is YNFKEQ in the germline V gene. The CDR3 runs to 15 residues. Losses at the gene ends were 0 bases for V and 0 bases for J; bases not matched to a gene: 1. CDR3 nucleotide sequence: TGTGCCAGCAGCCAAGATACTAGCGGCTCCTACGAGCAGTACTTC. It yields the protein CASSQDTSGSYEQYF.

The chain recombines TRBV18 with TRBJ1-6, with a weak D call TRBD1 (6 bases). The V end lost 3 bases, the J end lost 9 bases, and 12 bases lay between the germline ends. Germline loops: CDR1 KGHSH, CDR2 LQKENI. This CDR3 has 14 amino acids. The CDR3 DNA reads TGTGCCAGCTCACCGCGGGGGGCGGGTTCACCCCTCCACTTT. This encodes CASSPRGAGSPLHF.

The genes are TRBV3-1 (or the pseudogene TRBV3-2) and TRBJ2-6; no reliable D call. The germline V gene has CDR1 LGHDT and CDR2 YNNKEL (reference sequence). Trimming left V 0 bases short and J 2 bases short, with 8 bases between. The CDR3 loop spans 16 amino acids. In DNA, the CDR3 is TGTGCCAGCAGCCAAGATGGCACAGCTGGGGCCAACGTCCTGACTTTC. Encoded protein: CASSQDGTAGANVLTF.

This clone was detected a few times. The CDR3, as DNA: TGTGCCAGCAGAAGGACAGGGGGTACCCATATCCTGAGCTATGGCTACACCTTC. This gives the protein CASRRTGGTHILSYGYTF. The J gene is TRBJ1-2, the V gene TRBV7-9, with 10 bases aligning to TRBD1. CDR1 is SEHNR and CDR2 is FQNEAQ in the germline V gene (reference sequence). The J segment lost 4 bases and the V segment lost 6 bases, leaving 17 bases of the junction unmatched. The CDR3 loop spans 18 amino acids.

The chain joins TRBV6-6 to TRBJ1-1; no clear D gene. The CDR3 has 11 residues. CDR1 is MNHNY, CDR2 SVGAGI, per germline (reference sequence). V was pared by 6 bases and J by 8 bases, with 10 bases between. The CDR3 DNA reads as TGTGCCAGCAGGCGAGGAGAAGAAGCTTTCTTT. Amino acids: CASRRGEEAFF.

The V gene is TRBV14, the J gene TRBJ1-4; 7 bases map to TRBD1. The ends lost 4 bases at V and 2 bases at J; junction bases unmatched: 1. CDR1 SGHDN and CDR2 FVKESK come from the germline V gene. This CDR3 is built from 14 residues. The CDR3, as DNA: TGTGCCAGCAGCCCACAGGGGACTAATGAAAAACTGTTTTTT. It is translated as CASSPQGTNEKLFF.

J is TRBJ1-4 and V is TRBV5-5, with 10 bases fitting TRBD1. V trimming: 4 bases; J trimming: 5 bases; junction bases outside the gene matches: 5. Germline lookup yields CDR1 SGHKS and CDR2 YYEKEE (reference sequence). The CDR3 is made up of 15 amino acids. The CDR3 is CASSRPGQGNEKLFF. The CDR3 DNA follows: TGTGCCAGCAGCAGGCCGGGACAGGGGAATGAAAAACTGTTTTTT.

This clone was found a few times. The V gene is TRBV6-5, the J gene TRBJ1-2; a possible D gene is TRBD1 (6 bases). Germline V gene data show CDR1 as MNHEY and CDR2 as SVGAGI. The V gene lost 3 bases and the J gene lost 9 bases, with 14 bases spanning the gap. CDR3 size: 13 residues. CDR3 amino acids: CASSYINRASYTF. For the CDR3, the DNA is TGTGCCAGCAGTTATATAAACAGGGCGAGCTACACCTTC.

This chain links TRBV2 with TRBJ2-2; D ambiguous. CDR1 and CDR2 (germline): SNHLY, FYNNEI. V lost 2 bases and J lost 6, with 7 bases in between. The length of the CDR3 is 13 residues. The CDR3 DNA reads TGTGCCAGCAGTGAATTGCGGCCCGGGGAGCTGTTTTTT. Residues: CASSELRPGELFF.

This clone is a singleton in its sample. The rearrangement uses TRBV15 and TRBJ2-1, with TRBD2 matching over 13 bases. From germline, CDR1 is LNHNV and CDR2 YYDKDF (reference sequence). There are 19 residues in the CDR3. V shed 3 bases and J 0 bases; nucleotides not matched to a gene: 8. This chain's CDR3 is CATSSRLAGGYSSYNEQFF. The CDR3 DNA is TGTGCCACCAGCAGCAGACTAGCGGGGGGCTACAGCTCCTACAATGAGCAGTTCTTC. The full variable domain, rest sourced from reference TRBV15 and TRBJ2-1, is DAMVIQNPRYQVTQFGKPVTLSCSQTLNHNVMYWYQQKSSQAPKLLFHYYDKDFNNEADTPDNFQSRRPNTSFCFLDIRSPGLGDTAMYLCATSSRLAGGYSSYNEQFFGPGTRLTVL.

CDR3 sequence reads: CASSLIPLAGGSQGLYNEQFF. CDR3 DNA: TGTGCCAGCAGCTTAATCCCCCTAGCGGGGGGGTCCCAGGGCCTCTACAATGAGCAGTTCTTC. The rearrangement links TRBV7-3 to TRBJ2-1, with 12 bases identical to TRBD2. This CDR3 spans 21 amino acids. Trimming at V came to 1 base and at J to 3 bases, leaving 16 bases not matched to a gene. The germline gives CDR1 SGHTA, CDR2 FQGTGA.

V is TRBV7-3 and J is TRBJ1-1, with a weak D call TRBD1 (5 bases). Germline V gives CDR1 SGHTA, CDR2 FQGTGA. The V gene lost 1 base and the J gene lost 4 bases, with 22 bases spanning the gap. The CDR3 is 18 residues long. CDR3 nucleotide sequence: TGTGCCAGCAGCTTAATAGGGCGGGCAGGGAGGTTAGGCACTGAAGCTTTCTTT. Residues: CASSLIGRAGRLGTEAFF.

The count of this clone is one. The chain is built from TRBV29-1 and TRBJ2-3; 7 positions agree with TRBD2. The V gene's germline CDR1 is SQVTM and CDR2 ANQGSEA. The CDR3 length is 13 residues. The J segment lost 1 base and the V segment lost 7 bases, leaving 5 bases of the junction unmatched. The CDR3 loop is CSAGEGGTDTQYF. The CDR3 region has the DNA TGCAGCGCCGGGGAGGGAGGCACAGATACGCAGTATTTT.

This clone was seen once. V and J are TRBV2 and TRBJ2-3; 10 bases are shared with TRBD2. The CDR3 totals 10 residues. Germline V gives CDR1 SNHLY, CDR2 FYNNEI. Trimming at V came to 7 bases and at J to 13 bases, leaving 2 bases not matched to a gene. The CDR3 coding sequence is TGTGCCAGCATAGGGACTAGCGAGTATTTT. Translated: CASIGTSEYF.

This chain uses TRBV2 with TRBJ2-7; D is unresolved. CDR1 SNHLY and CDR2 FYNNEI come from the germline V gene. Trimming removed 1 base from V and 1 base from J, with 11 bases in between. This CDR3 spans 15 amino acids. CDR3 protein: CASSEERWRSYEQYF. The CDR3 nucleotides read TGTGCCAGCAGTGAAGAGAGGTGGAGATCCTACGAGCAGTACTTC.

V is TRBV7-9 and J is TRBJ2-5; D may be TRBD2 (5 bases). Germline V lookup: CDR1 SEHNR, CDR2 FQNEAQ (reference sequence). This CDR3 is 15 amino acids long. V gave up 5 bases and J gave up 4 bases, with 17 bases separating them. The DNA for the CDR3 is TGTGCCAGCAGCAAGCTAGCTATGATCGGAGAGACCCAGTACTTC. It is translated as CASSKLAMIGETQYF.

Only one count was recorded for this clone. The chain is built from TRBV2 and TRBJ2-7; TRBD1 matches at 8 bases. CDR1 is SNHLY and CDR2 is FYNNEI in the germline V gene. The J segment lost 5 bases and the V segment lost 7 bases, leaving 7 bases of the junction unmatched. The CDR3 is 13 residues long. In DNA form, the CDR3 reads TGTGCCAGCATTGGACAGGGTATCAACGAGCAGTACTTC. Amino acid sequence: CASIGQGINEQYF.

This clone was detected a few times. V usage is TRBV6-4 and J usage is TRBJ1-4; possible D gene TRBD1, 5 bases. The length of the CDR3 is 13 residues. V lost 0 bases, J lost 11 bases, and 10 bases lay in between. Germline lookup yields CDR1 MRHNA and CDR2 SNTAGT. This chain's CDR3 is CASSDSEGRKLFF. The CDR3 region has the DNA TGTGCCAGCAGTGACTCGGAGGGACGGAAACTGTTTTTT.

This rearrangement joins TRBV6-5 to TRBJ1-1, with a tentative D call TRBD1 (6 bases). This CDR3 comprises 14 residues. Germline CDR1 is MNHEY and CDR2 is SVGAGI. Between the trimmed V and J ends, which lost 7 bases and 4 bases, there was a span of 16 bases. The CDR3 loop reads CASTQGRTGTEAFF. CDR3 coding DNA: TGTGCCAGCACCCAGGGGAGAACGGGCACTGAAGCTTTCTTT.

The DNA for the CDR3 is TGTGCCACCAGCAGCTCAGACGGGGGGAGCAATCAGCCCCAGCATTTT. It translates to CATSSSDGGSNQPQHF. V and J are TRBV15 and TRBJ1-5; a possible D gene is TRBD1 (5 bases). The CDR3 is 16 amino acids. Trimming stripped 3 bases from V and 1 base from J, with 13 bases between. The germline V gene has CDR1 LNHNV and CDR2 YYDKDF (reference sequence).

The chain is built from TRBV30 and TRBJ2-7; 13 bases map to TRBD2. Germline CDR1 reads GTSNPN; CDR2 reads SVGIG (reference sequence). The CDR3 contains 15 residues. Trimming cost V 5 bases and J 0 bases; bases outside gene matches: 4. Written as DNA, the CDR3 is TGTGCCTGGGGGGGACTAGCGGGGAGCTCCTACGAGCAGTACTTC. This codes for CAWGGLAGSSYEQYF.

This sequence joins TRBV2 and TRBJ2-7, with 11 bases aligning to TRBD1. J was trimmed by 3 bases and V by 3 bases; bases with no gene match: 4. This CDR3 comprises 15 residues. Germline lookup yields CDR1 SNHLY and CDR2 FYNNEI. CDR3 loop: CASSDGDRGFYEQYF. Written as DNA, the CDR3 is TGTGCCAGCAGTGATGGGGACAGGGGGTTCTACGAGCAGTACTTC. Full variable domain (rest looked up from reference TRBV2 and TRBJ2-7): EPEVTQTPSHQVTQMGQEVILRCVPISNHLYFYWYRQILGQKVEFLVSFYNNEISEKSEIFDDQFSVERPDGSNFTLKIRSTKLEDSAMYFCASSDGDRGFYEQYFGPGTRLTVT.

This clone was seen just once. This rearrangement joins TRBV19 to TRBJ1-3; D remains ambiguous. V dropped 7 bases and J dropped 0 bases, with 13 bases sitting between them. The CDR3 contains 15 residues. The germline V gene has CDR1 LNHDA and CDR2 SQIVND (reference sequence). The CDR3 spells CASKRSNLSGNTIYF. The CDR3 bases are TGTGCCAGTAAGAGGAGCAACCTCTCTGGAAACACCATATATTTT.